These 27 T cell receptor beta chains came from one sample sequenced in a study of Tregs in tolerant kidney transplant recipients (dated by TCRdb to about 2019). Library preparation was by the immunoSEQ multiplex PCR assay. TCRdb mirrors the immuneACCESS table, restricted to in-frame sequences. Some clones are absent from its copies; in checked studies, under half trace to an unresolved V gene, and the reason for the others is unknown. The sample includes over 55,000 clones, with around 80% observed a single time. Roughly 5% of the sample is in the top ten clones. The sequencing sample was made of CD4+ T cells from blood. These receptors were obtained from a human donor in good health.

This clone was observed once. V and J are TRBV4-1 and TRBJ2-5, with 9 bases identical to TRBD2. The V segment lost 1 base and the J segment 7 bases; nucleotides outside the gene matches: 13. The CDR3 totals 17 residues. The germline CDR1 and CDR2 sequences are MGHRA and YSYEKL. Here the CDR3 DNA reads TGCGCCAGCAGCCAAGCCCTTAGCGGGAGTTCTTACGGGACCCAGTACTTC. It encodes CASSQALSGSSYGTQYF.

The genes are TRBV5-1 and TRBJ1-2; unclear D gene. Germline V gene sequence: CDR1 SGHRS, CDR2 YFSETQ. CDR3 length equals 13 residues. V was cut by 0 bases and J by 7 bases, with 10 bases left in between. Here the CDR3 DNA reads TGCGCCAGCAGCTTGGAGGGTGTCAGTGGCTACACCTTC. Its translation is CASSLEGVSGYTF.

The chain links TRBV5-4 to TRBJ2-1; no firm D call. Germline-derived CDR1 and CDR2 are SGHNT and YYREEE (reference sequence). V lost 0 bases and J 0 bases, leaving 7 bases between the germline ends. This CDR3 contains 15 residues. For the CDR3, the DNA is TGTGCCAGCAGCTTGGGGGGTCCCTCCTACAATGAGCAGTTCTTC. Amino acid sequence: CASSLGGPSYNEQFF. Full variable domain (rest looked up from reference TRBV5-4 and TRBJ2-1): ETGVTQSPTHLIKTRGQQVTLRCSSQSGHNTVSWYQQALGQGPQFIFQYYREEENGRGNFPPRFSGLQFPNYSSELNVNALELDDSALYLCASSLGGPSYNEQFFGPGTRLTVL.

The J gene is TRBJ1-2, the V gene TRBV7-3; D remains unclear. There are 13 residues in the CDR3. V was trimmed by 4 bases and J by 7 bases, leaving 13 bases between them. Per germline, CDR1 SGHTA and CDR2 FQGTGA. In DNA form, the CDR3 reads TGTGCCAGCAGCTCAACGGGAGAGGCTGGCTACACCTTC. Its translation is CASSSTGEAGYTF.

The chain combines TRBV9 with TRBJ2-7; the D is unclear. CDR1 SGDLS and CDR2 YYNGEE come from the germline V gene. Trimming shortened V by 0 bases and J by 2 bases, and 9 bases separated the two germline ends. The CDR3 totals 14 residues. The CDR3 DNA sequence: TGTGCCAGCAGCGTAGGGGCCCCTCCCTACGAGCAGTACTTC. Amino acid sequence: CASSVGAPPYEQYF.

Note on this clone: This CDR3 is also generated by other DNA sequences in the sample. The chain recombines TRBV15 with TRBJ2-7; weak D call: TRBD1 (8 bases). Germline lookup yields CDR1 LNHNV and CDR2 YYDKDF (reference sequence). This CDR3 contains 14 residues. V was shortened by 0 bases and J by 6 bases, with 12 bases between the two germline ends. In DNA, the CDR3 is TGTGCCACCAGCAGAGATACAGGGGGGGGCGAGCAGTACTTC. This gives the protein CATSRDTGGGEQYF.

The CDR3 loop is CASSWGGTYEQYF. CDR3 bases: TGTGCCAGCAGCTGGGGGGGGACCTACGAGCAGTACTTC. J is TRBJ2-7 and V is TRBV7-8; 7 nucleotides match TRBD2. V lost 4 bases and J lost 2; bases outside the gene matches: 2. The CDR3 runs 13 residues. Germline lookup yields CDR1 SGHVS and CDR2 FQNEAQ.

This chain joins TRBV7-3 and TRBJ2-2, with D perhaps TRBD1 (5 bases). The CDR3 contains 16 residues. V was shortened by 0 bases and J by 6 bases, with 14 bases between the two germline ends. CDR1 SGHTA and CDR2 FQGTGA come from the germline V gene. The CDR3 spells CASSLTSGAPPGELFF. In DNA, the CDR3 is TGTGCCAGCAGCTTAACGTCTGGGGCCCCCCCCGGGGAGCTGTTTTTT. The complete variable domain, with remaining parts taken from reference TRBV7-3 and TRBJ2-2, reads GAGVSQTPSNKVTEKGKYVELRCDPISGHTALYWYRQSLGQGPEFLIYFQGTGAADDSGLPNDRFFAVRPEGSVSTLKIQRTERGDSAVYLCASSLTSGAPPGELFFGEGSRLTVL.

In DNA, the CDR3 is TGTGCCAGCAGCCCCTACGGGGATAGCACAGATACGCAGTATTTT. It codes for CASSPYGDSTDTQYF. The gene calls are TRBV5-5 and TRBJ2-3, with a possible D match to TRBD2 (5 bases). CDR3 length: 15 residues. The V gene lost 4 bases and the J gene lost 0 bases, with 12 bases spanning the gap. CDR1 is SGHKS, CDR2 YYEKEE, per germline (reference sequence).

V and J are TRBV6-1 and TRBJ2-4, with D possibly being TRBD2 (5 bases). Between the trimmed V and J ends, which lost 6 bases and 2 bases, there was a span of 14 bases. CDR3 length equals 15 residues. The germline V gene has CDR1 MNHNS and CDR2 SASEGT. CDR3 DNA: TGTGCCAGCAGCCCCGACCCGGGGACCAAAAACATTCAGTACTTC. Encoded protein: CASSPDPGTKNIQYF.

The chain recombines TRBV20-1 with TRBJ2-3, with D hard to call. The V gene's germline CDR1 is DFQATT and CDR2 SNEGSKA (reference sequence). This CDR3 is built from 11 residues. Trimming left V 1 base short and J 9 bases short, with 8 bases between. The CDR3 region has the DNA TGCAGTGCTAGAGCAGCCTTAACGCAGTATTTT. Its translation: CSARAALTQYF.

This chain connects TRBV6-5 to TRBJ2-7; perhaps TRBD1 as D (6 bases). V was shortened by 8 bases and J by 3 bases, with 20 bases between the two germline ends. The germline CDR1 and CDR2 sequences are MNHEY and SVGAGI. This CDR3 has 15 amino acids. The CDR3 coding sequence is TGTGCCAGCGGATTCCGGACAGAGAATTTCTACGAGCAGTACTTC. As protein: CASGFRTENFYEQYF.

The chain carries TRBV2 and TRBJ2-3; unclear D gene. This CDR3 is 14 amino acids long. Germline CDR1 SNHLY, CDR2 FYNNEI. The V end was cut by 4 bases, the J end by 3 bases, with 11 bases between. CDR3 in amino acids: CASSVTPGTDTQYF. DNA of the CDR3: TGTGCCAGCAGTGTAACCCCTGGGACAGATACGCAGTATTTT.

This clone was detected a few times. The chain is built from TRBV19 and TRBJ2-1; TRBD2 aligns across 7 bases. Germline values: CDR1 LNHDA, CDR2 SQIVND (reference sequence). V gave up 3 bases and J gave up 0 bases; unmatched junction bases: 8. CDR3 size: 17 residues. Written as DNA, the CDR3 is TGTGCCAGTAGTATGGGGGATCGCGGGAGCTCCTACAATGAGCAGTTCTTC. This encodes CASSMGDRGSSYNEQFF.

This clone was seen a few times. The chain uses TRBV7-6 and TRBJ2-7, with D hard to call. The CDR3 is made up of 13 amino acids. Deletions cut 1 base from V and 3 bases from J, with 7 bases between. Germline V CDR1 and CDR2: SGHVS, FNYEAQ. This CDR3 is CASSLDSFYEQYF. CDR3 coding DNA: TGTGCCAGCAGCTTAGACAGCTTCTACGAGCAGTACTTC.

The rearrangement uses TRBV11-3 and TRBJ2-1; D is ambiguous. Germline loops: CDR1 SGHNT, CDR2 YENEEA. Trimming took off 1 base at V and 5 bases at J, with 6 bases between the two ends. The CDR3 is 13 residues long. The CDR3 DNA follows: TGTGCCAGCAGCTTAGCCGGCCACAATGAGCAGTTCTTC. It is translated as CASSLAGHNEQFF.

The chain uses TRBV15 and TRBJ2-1; 8 bases agree with TRBD1. Germline V gene sequence: CDR1 LNHNV, CDR2 YYDKDF (reference sequence). The CDR3 has 14 residues. Trimming at V came to 0 bases and at J to 10 bases, leaving 5 bases not matched to a gene. CDR3 in amino acids: CATSRDQGAGEQFF. CDR3 coding DNA: TGTGCCACCAGCAGAGATCAGGGGGCCGGGGAGCAGTTCTTC.

The chain employs TRBV7-9 and TRBJ2-3, with TRBD2 matching over 9 bases. The junction had 9 bases not matched to a gene; V was cut back by 5 bases and J by 3 bases. This CDR3 spans 16 amino acids. Germline V gene sequence: CDR1 SEHNR, CDR2 FQNEAQ (reference sequence). The CDR3 spells CASSIYSGRLTDTQYF. DNA for the CDR3: TGTGCCAGCAGCATATATAGCGGGAGATTGACAGATACGCAGTATTTT.

The CDR3 loop reads CASSPDRGGTEAFF. In DNA, the CDR3 is TGTGCCAGCAGCCCCGACAGGGGCGGCACTGAAGCTTTCTTT. The rearrangement uses TRBV7-2 and TRBJ1-1; TRBD1 matches at 8 bases. The V and J ends lost 5 bases and 4 bases, in that order; junction bases with no gene match: 6. The CDR3 is made up of 14 amino acids. Germline values: CDR1 SGHTA, CDR2 FQGNSA.

V is TRBV19 and J is TRBJ2-3; tentative D call: TRBD1 (5 bases). The CDR3 consists of 19 residues. The V end lost 3 bases, the J end lost 4 bases, and 26 bases lay between the germline ends. From germline, CDR1 is LNHDA and CDR2 SQIVND (reference sequence). The CDR3 reads CASSIYPRTGRVFADTQYF. CDR3 bases: TGTGCCAGTAGTATTTATCCCCGGACGGGCAGGGTTTTCGCAGATACGCAGTATTTT.

The chain recombines TRBV30 with TRBJ2-7; 10 bases are shared with TRBD1. The CDR3 has 14 residues. CDR1 is GTSNPN, CDR2 SVGIG, per germline (reference sequence). V lost 6 bases to trimming and J lost 4 bases; unmatched junction nucleotides: 9. The CDR3 is CACVSRTGGYEQYF. DNA for the CDR3: TGTGCCTGCGTTTCCCGGACAGGGGGTTACGAGCAGTACTTC. Drawing the rest from reference TRBV30 and TRBJ2-7, the complete variable domain is SQTIHQWPATLVQPVGSPLSLECTVEGTSNPNLYWYRQAAGRGLQLLFYSVGIGQISSEVPQNLSASRPQDRQFILSSKKLLLSDSGFYLCACVSRTGGYEQYFGPGTRLTVT.

The chain couples TRBV19 to TRBJ2-1; 8 bases are shared with TRBD2. This CDR3 is 14 amino acids long. The V gene end was trimmed by 4 bases and the J gene end by 7 bases; junction bases not matched to a gene: 6. In germline, CDR1 is LNHDA, CDR2 SQIVND (reference sequence). CDR3 bases: TGTGCCAGTAGTAGAACAGCGGGAGCGAATGAGCAGTTCTTC. Translation: CASSRTAGANEQFF.

This chain uses TRBV5-4 with TRBJ1-2; unclear D gene. Germline CDR1 SGHNT, CDR2 YYREEE (reference sequence). The CDR3 has 13 residues. Trimming shortened V by 4 bases and J by 6 bases, and 13 bases separated the two germline ends. The CDR3 nucleotides are TGTGCCAGCAGCCCGTCCGACGGCCATGGCTACACCTTC. Its translation: CASSPSDGHGYTF.

J is TRBJ2-5 and V is TRBV2; 8 nucleotides match TRBD2. This CDR3 is 15 amino acids long. The trim removed 6 bases at V and 6 bases at J, leaving 12 bases unmatched. Germline loops: CDR1 SNHLY, CDR2 FYNNEI. The CDR3 reads CASSGTGLEKKTQYF. CDR3 DNA: TGTGCCAGCAGCGGGACGGGACTAGAAAAGAAGACCCAGTACTTC. The complete variable domain, with remaining parts taken from reference TRBV2 and TRBJ2-5, reads EPEVTQTPSHQVTQMGQEVILRCVPISNHLYFYWYRQILGQKVEFLVSFYNNEISEKSEIFDDQFSVERPDGSNFTLKIRSTKLEDSAMYFCASSGTGLEKKTQYFGPGTRLLVL.

V usage is TRBV19 and J usage is TRBJ1-1, with a possible D match to TRBD1 (6 bases). The CDR3 runs 14 residues. In germline, CDR1 is LNHDA, CDR2 SQIVND (reference sequence). V gave up 9 bases and J gave up 2 bases, with 16 bases separating them. In DNA form, the CDR3 reads TGTGCCAGCAGGGGACGACAGGCCAACACTGAAGCTTTCTTT. Amino acid sequence: CASRGRQANTEAFF.

This chain joins TRBV19 and TRBJ2-6, with D perhaps TRBD2 (5 bases). CDR1 is LNHDA, CDR2 SQIVND, per germline (reference sequence). Trimming removed 6 bases from V and 4 bases from J, with 10 bases in between. This CDR3 is 14 amino acids long. This chain's CDR3 is CASRRVAGANVLTF. CDR3 in DNA: TGTGCCAGTAGGAGGGTGGCCGGGGCCAACGTCCTGACTTTC.

J is TRBJ2-1 and V is TRBV15; D not resolved. The germline V gene encodes CDR1 LNHNV and CDR2 YYDKDF (reference sequence). CDR3 length equals 16 residues. V was pared by 3 bases and J by 6 bases, with 18 bases between. CDR3: CATSRPSAQSPNEQFF. The CDR3, as DNA: TGTGCCACCAGCAGGCCCTCGGCCCAGTCCCCCAATGAGCAGTTCTTC.